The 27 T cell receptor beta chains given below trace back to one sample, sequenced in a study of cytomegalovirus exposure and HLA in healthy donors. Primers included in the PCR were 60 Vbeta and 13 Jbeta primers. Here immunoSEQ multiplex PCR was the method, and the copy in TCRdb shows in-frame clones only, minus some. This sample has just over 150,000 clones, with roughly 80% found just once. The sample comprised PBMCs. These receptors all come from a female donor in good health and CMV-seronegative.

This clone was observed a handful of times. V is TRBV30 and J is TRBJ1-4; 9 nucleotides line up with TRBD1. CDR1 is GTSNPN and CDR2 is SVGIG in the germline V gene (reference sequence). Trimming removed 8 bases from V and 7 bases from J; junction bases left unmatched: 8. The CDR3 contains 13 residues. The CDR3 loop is CAGSQGASEKLFF. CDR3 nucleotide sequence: TGTGCCGGCTCACAGGGGGCGAGTGAAAAACTGTTTTTT.

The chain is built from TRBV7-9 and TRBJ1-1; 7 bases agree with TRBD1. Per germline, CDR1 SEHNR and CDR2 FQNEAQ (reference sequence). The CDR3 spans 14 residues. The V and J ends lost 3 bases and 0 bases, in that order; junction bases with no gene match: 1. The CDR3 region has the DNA TGTGCCAGCAGCTTGGGACAGATGAACACTGAAGCTTTCTTT. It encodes CASSLGQMNTEAFF.

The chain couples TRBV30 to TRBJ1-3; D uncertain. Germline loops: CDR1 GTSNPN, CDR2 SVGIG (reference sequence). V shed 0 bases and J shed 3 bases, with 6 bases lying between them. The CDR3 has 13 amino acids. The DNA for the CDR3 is TGTGCCTGGAGTGTACGAGGTGGAAACACCATATATTTT. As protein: CAWSVRGGNTIYF. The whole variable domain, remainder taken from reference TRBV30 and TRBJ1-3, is SQTIHQWPATLVQPVGSPLSLECTVEGTSNPNLYWYRQAAGRGLQLLFYSVGIGQISSEVPQNLSASRPQDRQFILSSKKLLLSDSGFYLCAWSVRGGNTIYFGEGSWLTVV.

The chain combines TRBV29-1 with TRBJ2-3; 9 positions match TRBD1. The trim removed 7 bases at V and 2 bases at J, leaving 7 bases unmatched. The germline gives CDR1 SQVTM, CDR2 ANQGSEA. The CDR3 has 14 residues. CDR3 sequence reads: CSGRTGVFTDTQYF. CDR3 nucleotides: TGCAGCGGTAGGACAGGGGTCTTCACAGATACGCAGTATTTT.

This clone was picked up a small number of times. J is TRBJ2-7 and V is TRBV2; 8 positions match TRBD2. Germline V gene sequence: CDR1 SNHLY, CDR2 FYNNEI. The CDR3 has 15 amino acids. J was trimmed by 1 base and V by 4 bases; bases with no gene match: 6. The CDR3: CASSVLAGLSYEQYF. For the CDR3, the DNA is TGTGCCAGCAGTGTCCTAGCGGGCTTATCCTACGAGCAGTACTTC.

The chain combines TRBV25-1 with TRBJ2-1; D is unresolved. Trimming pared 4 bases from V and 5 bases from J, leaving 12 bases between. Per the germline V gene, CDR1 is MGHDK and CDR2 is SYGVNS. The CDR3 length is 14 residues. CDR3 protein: CASSATQKNNEQFF. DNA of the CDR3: TGTGCCAGCAGTGCAACACAGAAAAACAATGAGCAGTTCTTC.

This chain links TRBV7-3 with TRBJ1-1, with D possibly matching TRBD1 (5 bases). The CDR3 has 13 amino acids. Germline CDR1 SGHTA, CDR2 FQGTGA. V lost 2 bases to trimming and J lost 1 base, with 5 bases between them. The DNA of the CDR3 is TGTGCCAGCAGCTTAGGGGCGAACACTGAAGCTTTCTTT. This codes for CASSLGANTEAFF.

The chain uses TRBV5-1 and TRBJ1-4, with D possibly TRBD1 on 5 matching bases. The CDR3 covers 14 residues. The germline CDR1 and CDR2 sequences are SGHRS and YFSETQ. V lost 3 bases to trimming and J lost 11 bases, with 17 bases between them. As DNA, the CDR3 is TGCGCCAGCAGCTCAACAGGTTTTTTTGAGAAACTGTTTTTT. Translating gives CASSSTGFFEKLFF. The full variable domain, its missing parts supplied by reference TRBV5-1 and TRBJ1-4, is KAGVTQTPRYLIKTRGQQVTLSCSPISGHRSVSWYQQTPGQGLQFLFEYFSETQRNKGNFPGRFSGRQFSNSRSEMNVSTLELGDSALYLCASSSTGFFEKLFFGSGTQLSVL.

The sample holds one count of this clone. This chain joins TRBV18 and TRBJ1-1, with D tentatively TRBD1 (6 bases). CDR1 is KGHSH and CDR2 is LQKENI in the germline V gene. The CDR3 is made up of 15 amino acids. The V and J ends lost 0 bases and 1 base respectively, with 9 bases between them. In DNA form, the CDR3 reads TGTGCCAGCTCACCACCGGGGGCGAGGAACACTGAAGCTTTCTTT. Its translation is CASSPPGARNTEAFF. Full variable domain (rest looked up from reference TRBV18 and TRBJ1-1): NAGVMQNPRHLVRRRGQEARLRCSPMKGHSHVYWYRQLPEEGLKFMVYLQKENIIDESGMPKERFSAEFPKEGPSILRIQQVVRGDSAAYFCASSPPGARNTEAFFGQGTRLTVV.

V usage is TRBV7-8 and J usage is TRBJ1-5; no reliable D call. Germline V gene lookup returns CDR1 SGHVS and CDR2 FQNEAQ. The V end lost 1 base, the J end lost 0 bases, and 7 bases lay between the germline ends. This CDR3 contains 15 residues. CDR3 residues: CASSLGEDSNQPQHF. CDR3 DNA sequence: TGTGCCAGCAGCTTAGGGGAGGATAGCAATCAGCCCCAGCATTTT.

In nucleotides, the CDR3 is TGTGCCAGCAGCTCACCAGGGGTCTCCTACGAGCAGTACTTC. Amino acid sequence: CASSSPGVSYEQYF. The rearrangement joins TRBV7-9 to TRBJ2-7, with D possibly matching TRBD1 (6 bases). The germline V gene has CDR1 SEHNR and CDR2 FQNEAQ (reference sequence). The V end was cut by 4 bases, the J end by 0 bases, with 10 bases between. CDR3 length: 14 amino acids. The full variable domain, in which reference TRBV7-9 and TRBJ2-7 provide the parts outside the CDR3, is DTGVSQNPRHKITKRGQNVTFRCDPISEHNRLYWYRQTLGQGPEFLTYFQNEAQLEKSRLLSDRFSAERPKGSFSTLEIQRTEQGDSAMYLCASSSPGVSYEQYFGPGTRLTVT.

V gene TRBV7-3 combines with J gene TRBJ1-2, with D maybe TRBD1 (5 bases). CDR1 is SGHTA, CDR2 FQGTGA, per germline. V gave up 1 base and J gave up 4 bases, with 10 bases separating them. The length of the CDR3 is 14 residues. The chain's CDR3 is CASSLMGQTYGYTF. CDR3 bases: TGTGCCAGCAGCTTAATGGGGCAGACCTATGGCTACACCTTC.

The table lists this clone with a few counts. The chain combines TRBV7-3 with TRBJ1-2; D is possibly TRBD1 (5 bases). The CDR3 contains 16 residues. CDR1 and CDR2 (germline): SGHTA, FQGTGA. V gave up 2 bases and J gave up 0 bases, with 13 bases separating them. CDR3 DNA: TGTGCCAGCAGCTTAGGGGGGGTCGGCACTAACTATGGCTACACCTTC. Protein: CASSLGGVGTNYGYTF.

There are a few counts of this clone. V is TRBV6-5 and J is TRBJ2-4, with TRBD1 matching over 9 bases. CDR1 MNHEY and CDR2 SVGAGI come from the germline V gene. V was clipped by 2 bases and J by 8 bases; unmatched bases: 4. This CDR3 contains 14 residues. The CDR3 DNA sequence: TGTGCCAGCAGTTACCTGGGACAGGGAGACATTCAGTACTTC. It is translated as CASSYLGQGDIQYF.

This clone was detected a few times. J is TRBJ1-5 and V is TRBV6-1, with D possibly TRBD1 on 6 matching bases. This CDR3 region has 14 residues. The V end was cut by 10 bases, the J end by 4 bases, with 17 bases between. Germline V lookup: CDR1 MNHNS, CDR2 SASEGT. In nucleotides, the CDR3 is TGTGCCACCAAGAGCACAGGGCTGAATCAGCCCCAGCATTTT. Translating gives CATKSTGLNQPQHF.

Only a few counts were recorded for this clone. The DNA of the CDR3 is TGCGCCAGCAGCCAAGGGACAGGGGTCTTGAATTCACCCCTCCACTTT. Translation gives CASSQGTGVLNSPLHF. The chain uses TRBV4-1 and TRBJ1-6; TRBD1 agrees at 9 bases. The germline V gene encodes CDR1 MGHRA and CDR2 YSYEKL. Losses at the gene ends were 1 base for V and 7 bases for J; bases not matched to a gene: 5. The CDR3 extends over 16 amino acids.

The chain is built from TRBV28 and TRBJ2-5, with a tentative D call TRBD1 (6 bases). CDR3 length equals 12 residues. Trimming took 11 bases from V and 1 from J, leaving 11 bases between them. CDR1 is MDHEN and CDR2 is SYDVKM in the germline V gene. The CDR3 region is CASGTSQETQYF. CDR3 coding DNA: TGTGCCTCCGGGACATCCCAAGAGACCCAGTACTTC.

The CDR3 DNA is TGTGCCAGCAGTGTTGACAGGGCCGGGGCTGAAGCTTTCTTT. Protein sequence: CASSVDRAGAEAFF. The chain uses TRBV27 and TRBJ1-1, with 7 bases matching TRBD1. The CDR3 has 14 residues. Trimming at V came to 5 bases and at J to 6 bases, leaving 9 bases not matched to a gene. CDR1 is MNHEY, CDR2 SMNVEV, per germline (reference sequence).

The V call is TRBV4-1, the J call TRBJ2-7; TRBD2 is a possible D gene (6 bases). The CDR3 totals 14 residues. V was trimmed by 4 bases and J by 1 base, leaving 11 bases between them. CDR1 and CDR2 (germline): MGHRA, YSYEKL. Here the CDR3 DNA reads TGCGCCAGCAGCCGAAGCGGGCCTTCCTACGAGCAGTACTTC. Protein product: CASSRSGPSYEQYF.

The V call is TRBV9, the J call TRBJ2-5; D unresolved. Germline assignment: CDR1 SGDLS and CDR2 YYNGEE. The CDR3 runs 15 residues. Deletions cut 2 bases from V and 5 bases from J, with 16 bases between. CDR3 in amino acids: CASSVDTTTGETQYF. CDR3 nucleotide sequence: TGTGCCAGCAGCGTCGATACTACCACCGGGGAGACCCAGTACTTC.

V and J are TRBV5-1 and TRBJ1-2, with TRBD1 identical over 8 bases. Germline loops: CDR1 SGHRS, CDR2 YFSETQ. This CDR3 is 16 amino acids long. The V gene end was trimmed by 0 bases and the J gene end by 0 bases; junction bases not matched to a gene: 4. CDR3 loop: CASSLGDRTSNYGYTF. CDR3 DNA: TGCGCCAGCAGCTTGGGGGACAGGACCTCTAACTATGGCTACACCTTC.

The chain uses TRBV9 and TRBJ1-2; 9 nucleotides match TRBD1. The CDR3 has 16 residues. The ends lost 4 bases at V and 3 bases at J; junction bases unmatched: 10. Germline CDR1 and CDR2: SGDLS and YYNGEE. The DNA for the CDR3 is TGTGCCAGCAGCCGGGACAGGGTGAAGGGGGACTATGGCTACACCTTC. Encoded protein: CASSRDRVKGDYGYTF.

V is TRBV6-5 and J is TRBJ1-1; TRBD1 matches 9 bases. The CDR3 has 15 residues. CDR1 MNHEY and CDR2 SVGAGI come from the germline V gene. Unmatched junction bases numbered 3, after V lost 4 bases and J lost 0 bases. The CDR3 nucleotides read TGTGCCAGCAGTTGGACAGGGGCCATGAACACTGAAGCTTTCTTT. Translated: CASSWTGAMNTEAFF.

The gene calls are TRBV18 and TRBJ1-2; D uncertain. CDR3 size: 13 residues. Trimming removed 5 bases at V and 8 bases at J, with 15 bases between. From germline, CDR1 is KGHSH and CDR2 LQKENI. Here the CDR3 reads CASSGTSLGGYTF. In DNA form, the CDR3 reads TGTGCCAGCTCAGGTACAAGCTTGGGCGGCTACACCTTC.

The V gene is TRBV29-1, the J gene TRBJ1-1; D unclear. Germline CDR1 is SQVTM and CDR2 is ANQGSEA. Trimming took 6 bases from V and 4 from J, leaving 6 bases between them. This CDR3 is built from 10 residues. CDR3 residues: CSVQVTEAFF. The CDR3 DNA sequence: TGCAGCGTCCAGGTCACTGAAGCTTTCTTT.

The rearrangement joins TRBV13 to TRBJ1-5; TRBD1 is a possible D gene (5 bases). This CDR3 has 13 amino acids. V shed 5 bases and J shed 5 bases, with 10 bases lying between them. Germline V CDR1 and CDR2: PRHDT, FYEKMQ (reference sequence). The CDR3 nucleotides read TGTGCCAGCAGCACCCGGGGGGATCAGCCCCAGCATTTT. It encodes CASSTRGDQPQHF.

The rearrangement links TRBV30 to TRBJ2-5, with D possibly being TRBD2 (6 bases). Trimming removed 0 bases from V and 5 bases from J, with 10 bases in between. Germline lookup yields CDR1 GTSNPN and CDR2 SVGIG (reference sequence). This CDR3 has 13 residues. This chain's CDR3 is CAWSVRERETQYF. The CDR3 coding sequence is TGTGCCTGGAGTGTACGGGAGCGGGAGACCCAGTACTTC.